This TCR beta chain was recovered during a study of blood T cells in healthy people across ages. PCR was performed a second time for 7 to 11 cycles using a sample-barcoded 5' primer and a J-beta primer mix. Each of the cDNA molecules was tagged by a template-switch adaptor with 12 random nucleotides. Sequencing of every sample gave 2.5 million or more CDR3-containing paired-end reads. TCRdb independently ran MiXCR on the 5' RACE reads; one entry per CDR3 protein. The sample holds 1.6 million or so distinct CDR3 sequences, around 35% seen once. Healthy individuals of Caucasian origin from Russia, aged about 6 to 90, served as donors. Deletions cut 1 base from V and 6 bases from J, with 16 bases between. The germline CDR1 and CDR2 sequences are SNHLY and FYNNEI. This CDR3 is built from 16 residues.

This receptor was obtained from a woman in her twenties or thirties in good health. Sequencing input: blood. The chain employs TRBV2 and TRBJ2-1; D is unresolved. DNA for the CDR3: TGTGCCAGCAGTGAAGGTCTCCCAAGGAACACCAATGAGCAGTTCTTC. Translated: CASSEGLPRNTNEQFF.